A selection of T cell receptor beta chains follows, all from one sample in a study of cytotoxic CD8 clonotypes in ibrutinib-treated CLL. Produced via immunoSEQ multiplex PCR; TCRdb's table is partial and in-frame only. The repertoire has about 45,000 clones, about 69% of them found once; the top ten carry 20% to 25%. The sequenced sample was PBMCs, obtained after 24 months of ibrutinib treatment. Every receptor here comes from a human donor with chronic lymphocytic leukemia. CDR3s include the opening cysteine and the closing phenylalanine or tryptophan.

CASKSTRVGTDTQYF,TRBJ2-3,TRBV28
CASSPGGGNYEQYF,TRBJ2-7,TRBV7-9
CASSLHYAIHEQYF,TRBJ2-7,TRBV27
CASSPTGPVSRGYTF,TRBJ1-2,TRBV6-6
CSVQDTGELFF,TRBJ2-2,TRBV29-1
CASSQTSFIDHGELFF,TRBJ2-2,TRBV2
CASSFSGTDSYEQYF,TRBJ2-7,TRBV27
CASSPGQGYTEYEKLFF,TRBJ1-4,TRBV5-1
CASSQDLGRGSFYGYTF,TRBJ1-2,TRBV4-1
CAIGQEYYEQYF,TRBJ2-7,TRBV10-3
CASSDDNYGYTF,TRBJ1-2,TRBV9
CASKDRTAMDTEAFF,TRBJ1-1,TRBV5-1
CASSVRQGAAGELFF,TRBJ2-2,TRBV19
CASGKTAGALGGELFF,TRBJ2-2,TRBV7-2
CSVEGGDGYTF,TRBJ1-2,TRBV29-1
CASSYFRGGGSGELFF,TRBJ2-2,TRBV6-5
CASSQFRTDVAKNIQYF,TRBJ2-4,TRBV23-1
CSVEDRYRMNTEAFF,TRBJ1-1,TRBV29-1
CAWSVLDSSLYEQYF,TRBJ2-7,TRBV30
CASSYPGEGGYTF,TRBJ1-2,TRBV6-6
CAWRSGRDNYGYTF,TRBJ1-2,TRBV30
CASSQDRVTDTQYF,TRBJ2-3,TRBV28
CATRQGQYNEQFF,TRBJ2-1,TRBV7-9
CAISELDREVTGELFF,TRBJ2-2,TRBV10-3
CASSPHEGAGELFF,TRBJ2-2,TRBV9
CASSVSSGGPYEQYF,TRBJ2-7,TRBV7-7
CASSGYGTGNYGYTF,TRBJ1-2,TRBV6-1
CASSKTSGSIYEQFF,TRBJ2-1,TRBV7-9
CASSKRGLGYGYTF,TRBJ1-2,TRBV6-5
CASSDTRIHLFF,TRBJ1-4,TRBV25-1
CASRSKNIQYF,TRBJ2-4,TRBV2
CASSLLGVRAGEQYF,TRBJ2-7,TRBV5-1
CASSTPSPGTGYHEQYF,TRBJ2-7,TRBV27
CASSLPVSAEAFF,TRBJ1-1,TRBV5-6
CASSFRPRGVGDEQYF,TRBJ2-7,TRBV5-1
CASSPNVDRGYNSPLHF,TRBJ1-6,TRBV7-9
CASSTRDRGYYGYTF,TRBJ1-2,TRBV7-9
CASSLALDTYQETQYF,TRBJ2-5,TRBV5-1